The clone carrying this TCR beta chain was seen at least ten times. Its antigen is as yet unknown. The data were obtained in a study of early T cells in non-severe SARS-CoV-2 infection. About the study: From unsorted whole blood, bulk RNA was sequenced, and the chains remained unpaired.

V lost 6 bases and J lost 4, with 4 bases in between. The CDR3 is made up of 10 amino acids. The V gene's germline CDR1 is DFQATT and CDR2 SNEGSKA (reference sequence). Study observations and caveats: Anti-spike CD8 responses were favored by VDJdb matching, which missed private and CD4 specificities.

Tagging with unique molecular identifiers was applied to individual cDNA molecules. MiXCR was run by TCRdb on the 5' RACE reads, yielding one entry per CDR3 protein. The sample records 45,000 to 55,000 distinct CDR3 sequences, 11% being singletons. The specimen sequenced was whole blood. The receptor's source is an adult who was a healthcare worker with PCR-confirmed SARS-CoV-2 infection or an uninfected control (not recorded which). The chain joins TRBV20-1 to TRBJ2-1; D not certain. CDR3 DNA: TGCAGTGCATTATACAATGAGCAGTTCTTC. Translation: CSALYNEQFF.